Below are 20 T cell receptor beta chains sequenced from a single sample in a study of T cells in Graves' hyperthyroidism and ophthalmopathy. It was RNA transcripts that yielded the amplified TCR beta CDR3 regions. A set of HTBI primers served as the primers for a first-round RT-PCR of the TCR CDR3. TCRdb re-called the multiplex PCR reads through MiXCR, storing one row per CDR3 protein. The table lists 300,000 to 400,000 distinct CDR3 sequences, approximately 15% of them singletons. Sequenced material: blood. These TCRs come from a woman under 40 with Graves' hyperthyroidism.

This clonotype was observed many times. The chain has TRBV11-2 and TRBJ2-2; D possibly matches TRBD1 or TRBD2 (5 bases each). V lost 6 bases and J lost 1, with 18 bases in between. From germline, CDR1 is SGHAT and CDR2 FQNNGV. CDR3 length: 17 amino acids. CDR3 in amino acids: CASRRLMGRGNTGELFF. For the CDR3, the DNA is TGTGCCAGCAGGCGGTTGATGGGACGGGGGAACACCGGGGAGCTGTTTTTT.

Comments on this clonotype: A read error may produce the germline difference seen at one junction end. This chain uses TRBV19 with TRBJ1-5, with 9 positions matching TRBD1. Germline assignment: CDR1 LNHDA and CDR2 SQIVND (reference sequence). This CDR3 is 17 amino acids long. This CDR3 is CASSIDLTGGFNQPRHF. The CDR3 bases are TGTGCCAGTAGTATAGATCTGACAGGGGGATTCAATCAGCCCCGGCATTTT.

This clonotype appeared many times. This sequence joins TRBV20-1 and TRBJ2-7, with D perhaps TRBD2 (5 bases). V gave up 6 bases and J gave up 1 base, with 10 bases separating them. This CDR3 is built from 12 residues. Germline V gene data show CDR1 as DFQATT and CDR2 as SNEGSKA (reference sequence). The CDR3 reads CSAGRRSYEQYF. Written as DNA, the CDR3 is TGCAGTGCGGGGAGACGATCCTACGAGCAGTACTTC.

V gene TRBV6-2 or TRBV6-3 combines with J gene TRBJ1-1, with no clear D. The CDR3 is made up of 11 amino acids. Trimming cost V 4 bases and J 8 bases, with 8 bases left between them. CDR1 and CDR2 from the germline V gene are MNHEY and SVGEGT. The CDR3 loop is CASSFWAEAFF. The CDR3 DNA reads TGTGCCAGCAGTTTTTGGGCGGAAGCTTTCTTT.

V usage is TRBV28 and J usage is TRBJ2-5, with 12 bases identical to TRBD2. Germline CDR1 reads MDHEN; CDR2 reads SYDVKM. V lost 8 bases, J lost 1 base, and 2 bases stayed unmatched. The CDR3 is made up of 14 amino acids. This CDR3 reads CASGLAGTQETQYF. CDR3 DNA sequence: TGTGCCAGCGGACTAGCGGGAACCCAAGAGACCCAGTACTTC.

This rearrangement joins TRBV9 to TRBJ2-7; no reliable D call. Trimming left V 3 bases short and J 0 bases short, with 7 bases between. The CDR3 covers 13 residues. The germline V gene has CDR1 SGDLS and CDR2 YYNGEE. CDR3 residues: CASSAHGSYEQYF. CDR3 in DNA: TGTGCCAGCAGCGCACATGGCTCCTACGAGCAGTACTTC.

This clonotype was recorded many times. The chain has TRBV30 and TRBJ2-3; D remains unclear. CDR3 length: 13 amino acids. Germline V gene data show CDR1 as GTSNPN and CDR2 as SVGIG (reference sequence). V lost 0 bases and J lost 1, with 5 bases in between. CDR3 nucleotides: TGTGCCTGGAGTGTATTGGGCACAGATACGCAGTATTTT. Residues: CAWSVLGTDTQYF.

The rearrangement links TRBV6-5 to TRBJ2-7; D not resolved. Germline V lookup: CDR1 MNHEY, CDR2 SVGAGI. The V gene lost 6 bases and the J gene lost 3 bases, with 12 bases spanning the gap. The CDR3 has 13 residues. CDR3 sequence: CASSRGFGYEQYF. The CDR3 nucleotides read TGTGCCAGCAGCCGCGGCTTCGGCTACGAGCAGTACTTC.

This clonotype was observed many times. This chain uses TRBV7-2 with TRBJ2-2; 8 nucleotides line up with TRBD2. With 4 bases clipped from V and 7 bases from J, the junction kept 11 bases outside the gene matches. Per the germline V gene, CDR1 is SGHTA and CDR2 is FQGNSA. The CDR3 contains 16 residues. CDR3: CASSSPTSEDGGELFF. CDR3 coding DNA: TGTGCCAGCAGCTCCCCGACTAGCGAGGATGGCGGGGAGCTGTTTTTT.

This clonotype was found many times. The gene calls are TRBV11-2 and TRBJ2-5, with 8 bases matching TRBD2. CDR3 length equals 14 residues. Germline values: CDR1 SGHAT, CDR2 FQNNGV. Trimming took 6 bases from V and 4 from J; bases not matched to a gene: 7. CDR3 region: CASRGFLAGETQYF. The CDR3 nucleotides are TGTGCCAGCAGGGGTTTCCTAGCGGGAGAGACCCAGTACTTC.

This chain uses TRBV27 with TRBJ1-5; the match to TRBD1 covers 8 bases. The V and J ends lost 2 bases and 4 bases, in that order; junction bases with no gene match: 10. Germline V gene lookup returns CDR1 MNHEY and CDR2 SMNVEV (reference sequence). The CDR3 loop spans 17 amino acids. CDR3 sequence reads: CASSLRLRGRENQPQHF. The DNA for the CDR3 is TGTGCCAGCAGTTTACGGCTCAGGGGGCGGGAAAATCAGCCCCAGCATTTT.

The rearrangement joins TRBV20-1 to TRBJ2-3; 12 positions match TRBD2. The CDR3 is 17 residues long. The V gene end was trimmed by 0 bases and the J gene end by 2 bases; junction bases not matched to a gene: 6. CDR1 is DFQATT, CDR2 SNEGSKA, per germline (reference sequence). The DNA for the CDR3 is TGCAGTGCTAGAGATCTTCTAGCGGGAGGGGACACAGATACGCAGTATTTT. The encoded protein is CSARDLLAGGDTDTQYF.

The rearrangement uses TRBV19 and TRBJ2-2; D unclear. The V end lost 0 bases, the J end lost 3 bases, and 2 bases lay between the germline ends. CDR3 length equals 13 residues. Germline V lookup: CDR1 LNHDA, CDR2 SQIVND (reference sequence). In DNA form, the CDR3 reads TGTGCCAGTAGTATAGATTACACCGGGGAGCTGTTTTTT. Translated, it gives CASSIDYTGELFF.

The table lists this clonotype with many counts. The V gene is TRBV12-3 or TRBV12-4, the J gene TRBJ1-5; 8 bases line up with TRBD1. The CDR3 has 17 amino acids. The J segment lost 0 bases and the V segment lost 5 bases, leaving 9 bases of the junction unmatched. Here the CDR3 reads CASSQFQGAYSNQPQHF. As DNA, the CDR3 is TGTGCCAGCAGTCAATTCCAGGGGGCGTATAGCAATCAGCCCCAGCATTTT.

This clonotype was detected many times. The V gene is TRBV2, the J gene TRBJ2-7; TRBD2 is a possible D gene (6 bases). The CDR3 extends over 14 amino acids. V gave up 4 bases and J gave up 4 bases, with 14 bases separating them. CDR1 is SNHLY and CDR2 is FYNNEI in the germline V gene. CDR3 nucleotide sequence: TGTGCCAGCAGTGGGCGTCAAGGGAGGTACGAGCAGTACTTC. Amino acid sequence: CASSGRQGRYEQYF.

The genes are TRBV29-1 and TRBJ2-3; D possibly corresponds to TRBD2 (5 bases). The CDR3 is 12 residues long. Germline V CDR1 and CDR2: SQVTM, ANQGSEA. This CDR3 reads CGAVGIGDTQYF. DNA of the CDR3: TGCGGCGCCGTCGGGATCGGGGATACGCAGTATTTT.

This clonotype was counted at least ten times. The CDR3 nucleotides are TGCGCCAGCAGCTTTGGACAGTACAATGAGCAGTTCTTC. It codes for CASSFGQYNEQFF. This chain joins TRBV5-1 and TRBJ2-1, with a tentative D call TRBD1 (6 bases). This CDR3 has 13 amino acids. CDR1 and CDR2 from the germline V gene are SGHRS and YFSETQ. The ends were cut back, 2 bases at V and 4 bases at J, with 7 bases in the middle.

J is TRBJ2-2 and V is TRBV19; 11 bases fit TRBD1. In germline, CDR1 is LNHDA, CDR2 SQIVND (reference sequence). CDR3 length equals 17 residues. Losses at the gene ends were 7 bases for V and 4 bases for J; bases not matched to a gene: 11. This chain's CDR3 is CASTPLIGTGGTGELFF. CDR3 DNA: TGTGCCAGTACCCCCCTAATCGGGACAGGGGGCACCGGGGAGCTGTTTTTT.

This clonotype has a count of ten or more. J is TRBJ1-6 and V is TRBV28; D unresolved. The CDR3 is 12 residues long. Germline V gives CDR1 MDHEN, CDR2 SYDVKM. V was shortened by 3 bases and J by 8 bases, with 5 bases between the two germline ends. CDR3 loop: CASSFDDSPLHF. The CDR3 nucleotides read TGTGCCAGCAGTTTCGATGATTCACCCCTCCACTTT.

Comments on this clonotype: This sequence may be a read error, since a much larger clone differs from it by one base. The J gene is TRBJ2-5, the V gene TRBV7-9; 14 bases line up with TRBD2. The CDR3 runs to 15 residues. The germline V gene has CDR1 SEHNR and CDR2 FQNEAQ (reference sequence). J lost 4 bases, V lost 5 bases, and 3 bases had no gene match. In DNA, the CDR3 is TGTGCCAGCAGCGCCGGACTAGCGGGAGGAGAGACCCAGTACTTC. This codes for CASSAGLAGGETQYF.